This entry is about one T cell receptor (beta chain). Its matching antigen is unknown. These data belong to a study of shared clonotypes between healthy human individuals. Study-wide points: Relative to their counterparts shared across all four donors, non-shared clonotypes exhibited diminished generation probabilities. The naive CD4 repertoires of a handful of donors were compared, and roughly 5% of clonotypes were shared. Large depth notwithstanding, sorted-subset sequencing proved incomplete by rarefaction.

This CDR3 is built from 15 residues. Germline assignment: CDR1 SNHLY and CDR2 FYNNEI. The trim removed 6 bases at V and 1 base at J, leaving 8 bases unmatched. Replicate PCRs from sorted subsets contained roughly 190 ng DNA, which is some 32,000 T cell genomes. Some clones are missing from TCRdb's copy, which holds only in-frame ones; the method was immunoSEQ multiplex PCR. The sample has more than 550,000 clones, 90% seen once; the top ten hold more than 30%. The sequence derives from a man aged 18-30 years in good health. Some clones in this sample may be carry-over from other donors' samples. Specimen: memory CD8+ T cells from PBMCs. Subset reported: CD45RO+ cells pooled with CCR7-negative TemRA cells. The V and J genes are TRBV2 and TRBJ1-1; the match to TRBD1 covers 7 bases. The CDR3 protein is CASREQGRGNTEAFF. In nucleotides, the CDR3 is TGTGCCAGCAGGGAACAGGGGAGGGGGAACACTGAAGCTTTCTTT. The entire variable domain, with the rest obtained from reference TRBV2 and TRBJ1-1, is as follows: EPEVTQTPSHQVTQMGQEVILRCVPISNHLYFYWYRQILGQKVEFLVSFYNNEISEKSEIFDDQFSVERPDGSNFTLKIRSTKLEDSAMYFCASREQGRGNTEAFFGQGTRLTVV.